This T cell receptor beta chain was observed in a study of blood T cells in healthy people across ages. The study's findings and limits: The recorded TCR beta diversity per million T cells decreased in a roughly linear manner with age.

A second PCR, run for about 6 to 12 cycles, used a sample-barcoded 5' primer plus a J-beta primer mix. The template-switch adaptor was a 5' adaptor with 12 random nucleotides. It tagged each cDNA molecule. Via MiXCR, TCRdb re-called the 5' RACE reads, giving one row per CDR3 protein. Among approximately 1.5 million distinct CDR3 sequences listed, around 36% were seen once. This CDR3 region has 18 residues. Every donor provided roughly 10 milliliters of peripheral blood. This clonotype has only a few counts. Its specificity is not known. Sequences were obtained from blood. The sequence was obtained from a woman in her 30s in good health. The chain has TRBV21-1 and TRBJ1-1; the table calls TRBD1, which could not be checked here. TRBV21-1 is a pseudogene locus. CDR3 nucleotide sequence: TGTGCCAGCAGCATGCAGGGGACCGGGACAGGGACGAACACTGAAGCTTTCTTT. Its translation is CASSMQGTGTGTNTEAFF.